This is a list of T cell receptor beta chains from one sample in a study of T-cell reconstitution after alpha-beta-depleted transplantation in children. TCRdb reprocessed the PCR reads via MiXCR and lists one record per CDR3 protein. The data show 230,000 or so distinct CDR3 sequences, with around 11% seen just once and roughly 2.6% held by the top ten. Here the sequenced sample was PBMCs from the stem cell graft donor, taken from the stem cell graft. The receptors come from a human donor who donated a stem cell graft to a child with acute lymphoblastic leukemia. CDR3s include the opening cysteine and the closing phenylalanine or tryptophan. Fields, in order: CDR3 protein, CDR3 DNA, J gene, D gene, clone size, V gene. D genes are given only for firm matches. Not every row has a clone size; where given, it reads once, few, many or a size class.

CASSKYSGGSNEQFF	TGTGCCAGCAGTAAATATAGCGGGGGGTCCAATGAGCAGTTCTTC	TRBJ2-1	TRBD2	many	TRBV6-2/TRBV6-3
CASRTGDAYEQYF	TGTGCCAGCAGAACAGGGGATGCCTACGAGCAGTACTTC	TRBJ2-7	TRBD1	many	TRBV12-3/TRBV12-4
CASGFRADTEAFF	TGTGCCAGCGGTTTTAGGGCCGACACTGAAGCTTTCTTT	TRBJ1-1	NA	many	TRBV6-2/TRBV6-3
CASSPGGHGGNTIYF	TGTGCCAGCAGCCCCGGGGGGCACGGTGGAAACACCATATATTTT	TRBJ1-3	NA	many	TRBV7-2
CASTGQAYSNQPQHF	TGCGCCAGCACCGGACAGGCTTATAGCAATCAGCCCCAGCATTTT	TRBJ1-5	TRBD1	many	TRBV10-2
CSARDYRSSHEQYF	TGCAGTGCTAGAGATTACAGGTCATCCCACGAGCAGTACTTC	TRBJ2-7	NA	many	TRBV20-1
CASSMRDRGGTDTQYF	TGTGCCAGCAGTATGAGAGACAGGGGCGGTACGGATACGCAGTATTTT	TRBJ2-3	TRBD1	many	TRBV5-6
CASSLDLSGELFF	TGCGCCAGCAGCTTGGATTTGTCCGGGGAGCTGTTTTTT	TRBJ2-2	NA	many	TRBV5-1
CSTGDPGQGVNQPQHF	TGCAGTACCGGAGACCCGGGACAGGGGGTAAATCAGCCCCAGCATTTT	TRBJ1-5	TRBD1	NA	TRBV20-1
CASSFYFSTDTQYF	TGTGCCAGCAGCTTCTACTTCAGCACAGATACGCAGTATTTT	TRBJ2-3	NA	many	TRBV5-6
CASSATGAQETQYF	TGCGCCAGCAGCGCTACAGGGGCTCAAGAGACCCAGTACTTC	TRBJ2-5	TRBD1	many	TRBV5-1
CACPAGGTGNTIYF	TGTGCCTGCCCGGCGGGGGGAACTGGAAACACCATATATTTT	TRBJ1-3	NA	few	TRBV30
CASSFRQGRDTQYF	TGTGCCAGCAGCTTTCGACAGGGTCGAGATACGCAGTATTTT	TRBJ2-3	TRBD1	NA	TRBV5-4
CAGGRGGQETQYF	TGTGCGGGAGGGCGGGGCGGTCAAGAGACCCAGTACTTC	TRBJ2-5	TRBD2	many	TRBV28
CATSDATLRDSSTDTQYF	TGTGCCACCAGTGATGCAACCCTCCGGGACAGTAGCACAGATACGCAGTATTTT	TRBJ2-3	TRBD1	many	TRBV24-1
CSVGPVGGMNTEAFF	TGCAGCGTTGGGCCAGTTGGAGGAATGAACACTGAAGCTTTCTTT	TRBJ1-1	NA	many	TRBV29-1
CASSQDAGRGGFEQYF	TGCGCCAGCAGCCAAGATGCTGGGCGGGGGGGCTTCGAGCAGTACTTC	TRBJ2-7	TRBD2	few	TRBV4-3
CASSLYWEGSYEQYF	TGTGCCAGCAGCTTATATTGGGAGGGCTCCTACGAGCAGTACTTC	TRBJ2-7	TRBD2	many	TRBV7-8
CAISEKISGSSYEQYF	TGTGCCATCAGTGAGAAAATAAGCGGCTCCTCCTACGAGCAGTACTTC	TRBJ2-7	NA	NA	TRBV10-3
CSGDTRGAQYF	TGCAGCGGTGATACCCGGGGGGCGCAGTATTTT	TRBJ2-3	TRBD2	many	TRBV29-1
CSAEESSNSQETQYF	TGCAGTGCTGAGGAATCAAGTAATAGCCAAGAGACCCAGTACTTC	TRBJ2-5	NA	many	TRBV20-1
CSYLREVAYNEQFF	TGCAGCTATCTCCGGGAAGTCGCCTACAATGAGCAGTTCTTC	TRBJ2-1	NA	few	TRBV29-1
CSARIQGDTEAFF	TGCAGTGCTAGAATCCAAGGAGACACTGAAGCTTTCTTT	TRBJ1-1	NA	few	TRBV20-1
CASSSKSSNRAYSSYEQYF	TGTGCCAGCAGTTCGAAATCATCAAACAGGGCCTATAGCTCCTACGAGCAGTACTTC	TRBJ2-7	NA	many	TRBV27
CATSRDRVETQYF	TGTGCCACCAGCAGAGATAGGGTGGAGACCCAGTACTTC	TRBJ2-5	NA	many	TRBV15
CASSLAPCHPSGCEQFF	TGTGCCAGCAGCTTAGCGCCCTGCCACCCCTCTGGTTGCGAGCAGTTCTTC	TRBJ2-1	NA	many	TRBV7-2
CASSFGTGGYGYTF	TGTGCCAGCAGTTTCGGGACAGGTGGTTATGGCTACACCTTC	TRBJ1-2	TRBD1	many	TRBV28
CASSPDGGHSYNEQFF	TGCGCCAGCAGCCCCGACGGCGGCCACTCCTACAATGAGCAGTTCTTC	TRBJ2-1	NA	few	TRBV5-1
CASSQDHKVRTGELFF	TGCGCCAGCAGCCAAGATCATAAAGTCCGGACCGGGGAGCTGTTTTTT	TRBJ2-2	NA	many	TRBV4-3
CASSWTGGMLETQYF	TGTGCCAGCAGCTGGACAGGGGGCATGTTGGAGACCCAGTACTTC	TRBJ2-5	TRBD1	many	TRBV7-6
CASSSQGLQETQYF	TGTGCCAGCAGCTCACAAGGTTTACAAGAGACCCAGTACTTC	TRBJ2-5	NA	many	TRBV7-6
CASSLIPGGNTEAFF	TGTGCCAGCAGTTTAATTCCTGGGGGGAACACTGAAGCTTTCTTT	TRBJ1-1	NA	once	TRBV28
CSAGTQFYEQYF	TGCAGTGCTGGGACACAATTCTACGAGCAGTACTTC	TRBJ2-7	NA	many	TRBV20-1
CASSAGTSFLGNTIYF	TGTGCCAGCAGTGCCGGGACCTCCTTTTTGGGAAACACCATATATTTT	TRBJ1-3	NA	many	TRBV6-1
CASSIDTYEQYF	TGTGCCAGCAGCATTGACACCTACGAGCAGTACTTC	TRBJ2-7	NA	NA	TRBV21-1
CASSQRGSSEGDTQYF	TGCGCCAGCAGCCAGCGGGGCTCCTCGGAGGGGGATACGCAGTATTTT	TRBJ2-3	NA	NA	TRBV4-3
CASSLSRTLPPEQYF	TGTGCCAGCAGTTTATCGCGAACCCTCCCTCCCGAGCAGTACTTC	TRBJ2-7	NA	NA	TRBV27
CASSATDRLGPQHF	TGTGCCAGCAGCGCGACGGACCGCTTAGGGCCCCAGCATTTT	TRBJ1-5	NA	many	TRBV7-9
CASSLTALDAQYF	TGTGCCAGCAGCTTAACCGCCCTAGATGCGCAGTATTTT	TRBJ2-3	NA	NA	TRBV7-3
CASSLGLAVKETQYF	TGTGCCAGCAGCCTTGGACTAGCGGTTAAAGAGACCCAGTACTTC	TRBJ2-5	TRBD2	NA	TRBV14
CASASRLATTGELFF	TGTGCCAGCGCCTCCAGGCTAGCTACCACCGGGGAGCTGTTTTTT	TRBJ2-2	NA	many	TRBV21-1
CAWSESGGDTQYF	TGTGCCTGGAGTGAGTCCGGGGGAGATACGCAGTATTTT	TRBJ2-3	NA	many	TRBV30
CASSLDRDNEQFF	TGTGCCAGCAGCCTCGACAGGGATAATGAGCAGTTCTTC	TRBJ2-1	TRBD1	many	TRBV7-3
CATSDKKTSGHLGDTQYF	TGTGCCACCAGTGATAAGAAGACTAGCGGCCACCTCGGGGATACGCAGTATTTT	TRBJ2-3	TRBD2	many	TRBV24-1
CSVDSRDLSSYNEQFF	TGCAGCGTTGACAGCCGCGACTTGAGCTCCTACAATGAGCAGTTCTTC	TRBJ2-1	NA	many	TRBV29-1
CASRQYSSETQYF	TGCGCCAGCAGGCAGTACAGTTCGGAGACCCAGTACTTC	TRBJ2-5	NA	many	TRBV5-1
CASSLGGSRDTQYF	TGTGCCAGCAGTTTAGGGGGGTCCAGAGATACGCAGTATTTT	TRBJ2-3	NA	NA	TRBV28
CASSQDRAGDPDTQYF	TGCGCCAGCAGCCAAGATCGGGCGGGAGACCCGGATACGCAGTATTTT	TRBJ2-3	TRBD2	NA	TRBV4-1
CASSPAGRNEKLFF	TGTGCCAGCAGCCCGGCCGGGCGGAATGAAAAACTGTTTTTT	TRBJ1-4	NA	many	TRBV4-2
CASSTQPLGGGTDTQYF	TGTGCCAGCAGTACACAACCCTTGGGCGGGGGCACAGATACGCAGTATTTT	TRBJ2-3	NA	many	TRBV27
CASSLAGGIYEQYF	TGCGCCAGCAGCCTGGCGGGAGGGATCTACGAGCAGTACTTC	TRBJ2-7	TRBD2	many	TRBV7-2
CASSYGTSGYEQYF	TGTGCCAGCAGTTACGGGACTAGCGGCTACGAGCAGTACTTC	TRBJ2-7	TRBD2	many	TRBV6-2/TRBV6-3
CASSQDWTYGYTF	TGCGCCAGCAGCCAAGATTGGACCTATGGCTACACCTTC	TRBJ1-2	NA	once	TRBV4-1
CASSPSLIYEQYF	TGTGCCAGCAGTCCTTCTCTTATCTACGAGCAGTACTTC	TRBJ2-7	NA	NA	TRBV12-3/TRBV12-4
CASSLVSGFYEQYF	TGCGCCAGCAGCTTGGTCTCGGGGTTCTACGAGCAGTACTTC	TRBJ2-7	NA	NA	TRBV5-1
CSRDAGGASETQYF	TGCAGTCGGGACGCCGGGGGGGCGTCGGAGACCCAGTACTTC	TRBJ2-5	TRBD2	many	TRBV20-1
CASSLALGDSTDTQYF	TGTGCCAGCAGCTTAGCGTTGGGGGATAGCACAGATACGCAGTATTTT	TRBJ2-3	NA	NA	TRBV7-2
CAISSTLEGNIYGYTF	TGTGCCATCAGCTCTACTTTAGAGGGGAATATCTATGGCTACACCTTC	TRBJ1-2	NA	many	TRBV10-3
CASSLGGSNSPLHF	TGTGCCAGCAGCTTAGGGGGGAGTAATTCACCCCTCCACTTT	TRBJ1-6	NA	many	TRBV12-3/TRBV12-4
CASSLSGRGRELFF	TGTGCCAGCAGCTTATCGGGTCGGGGCCGGGAGCTGTTTTTT	TRBJ2-2	NA	many	TRBV7-9